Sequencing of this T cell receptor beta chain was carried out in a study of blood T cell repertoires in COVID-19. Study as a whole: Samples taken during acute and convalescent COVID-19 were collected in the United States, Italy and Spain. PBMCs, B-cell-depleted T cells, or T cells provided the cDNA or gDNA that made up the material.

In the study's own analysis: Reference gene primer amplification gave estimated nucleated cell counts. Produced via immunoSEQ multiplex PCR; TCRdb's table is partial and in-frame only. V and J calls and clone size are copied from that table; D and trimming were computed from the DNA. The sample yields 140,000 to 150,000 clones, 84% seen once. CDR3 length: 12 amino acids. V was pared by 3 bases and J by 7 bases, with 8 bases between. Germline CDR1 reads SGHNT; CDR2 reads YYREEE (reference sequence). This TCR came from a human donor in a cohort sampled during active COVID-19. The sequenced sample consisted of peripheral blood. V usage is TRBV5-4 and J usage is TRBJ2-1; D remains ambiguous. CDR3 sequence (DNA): TGTGCCAGCAGCTCAGCGAAGAATGAGCAGTTCTTC. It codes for CASSSAKNEQFF.